This section outlines one T cell receptor (beta chain) sequence together with its context. These data belong to a study of T cell changes during pregnancy in multiple sclerosis. Some clones are missing from TCRdb's copy, which holds only in-frame ones; the method was immunoSEQ multiplex PCR. The sample records around 34,000 clones, nearly 90% being singletons. Unmatched junction bases numbered 11, after V lost 5 bases and J lost 7 bases. CDR3 length equals 16 residues. Germline V gene sequence: CDR1 SGHTA, CDR2 FQGNSA. The chain couples TRBV7-2 to TRBJ1-5, with 10 bases lining up with TRBD1. The clonotype comes from a female donor with multiple sclerosis, enrolled in a pregnancy study. This specimen consisted of CD4+ T cells from peripheral blood mononuclear cells, obtained in the second trimester of pregnancy. The CDR3 nucleotides are TGTGCCAGCAGCGCCAGAGACAGGGGGCGCGGGCAGCCCCAGCATTTT. Translation gives CASSARDRGRGQPQHF.